This entry lists 10 T cell receptor beta chains sequenced from one sample in a study of blood T cells in healthy people across ages. It was with a sample-barcoded 5' primer and a J-beta primer mix that a second PCR of roughly 7 to 12 cycles was run. One entry per CDR3 protein results from TCRdb running MiXCR on the 5' RACE reads. The sample records around 1,900,000 distinct CDR3 sequences, roughly 43% being singletons. The sequencing sample was made of blood. The receptors come from a human donor in good health.

This clonotype appeared a few times. The chain joins TRBV5-1 to TRBJ1-1; 10 bases line up with TRBD1. The CDR3 totals 15 residues. Trimming cost V 3 bases and J 4 bases; bases outside gene matches: 6. The V gene's germline CDR1 is SGHRS and CDR2 YFSETQ. CDR3 loop: CASSSGQGSFTEAFF. The DNA of the CDR3 is TGCGCCAGCAGCTCGGGACAGGGGTCGTTCACTGAAGCTTTCTTT.

The rearrangement uses TRBV20-1 and TRBJ2-4; D may correspond to TRBD1 or TRBD2 (6 bases each). The V end lost 2 bases, the J end lost 5 bases, and 16 bases lay between the germline ends. The CDR3 spans 15 residues. Germline CDR1 is DFQATT and CDR2 is SNEGSKA (reference sequence). The DNA of the CDR3 is TGCAGTGCTAGAATGTTCGGGGGCGGTGAAAACATTCAGTACTTC. This encodes CSARMFGGGENIQYF.

CDR3 sequence reads: CASSLTSPMHMRNNYEQYF. The CDR3 nucleotides are TGCGCCAGCAGCCTTACCTCTCCTATGCACATGCGGAACAACTACGAGCAGTACTTC. The chain joins TRBV5-1 to TRBJ2-7; the D is unclear. The germline V gene has CDR1 SGHRS and CDR2 YFSETQ. This CDR3 is 19 amino acids long. V lost 4 bases and J lost 3, with 29 bases in between.

V usage is TRBV27 and J usage is TRBJ2-3; D is perhaps TRBD1 (6 bases). The CDR3 extends over 18 amino acids. Trimming took off 10 bases at V and 7 bases at J, with 33 bases between the two ends. In germline, CDR1 is MNHEY, CDR2 SMNVEV (reference sequence). The CDR3 sequence is CATSPEDWGRTPRNTQYF. In nucleotides, the CDR3 is TGTGCCACCAGCCCGGAGGACTGGGGGCGCACCCCTCGGAATACGCAGTATTTT.

CDR3 residues: CASSYSVGPMNTEAFF. The CDR3 DNA reads as TGTGCCAGCAGTTACTCGGTTGGACCAATGAACACTGAAGCTTTCTTT. The genes are TRBV6-5 and TRBJ1-1; no clear D gene. CDR1 is MNHEY and CDR2 is SVGAGI in the germline V gene. V gave up 0 bases and J gave up 0 bases, with 11 bases separating them. This CDR3 comprises 16 residues.

This clonotype turned up a few times. The genes are TRBV20-1 and TRBJ2-6; D remains unclear. V lost 1 base and J lost 0, with 4 bases in between. Germline CDR1 DFQATT, CDR2 SNEGSKA (reference sequence). This CDR3 comprises 14 residues. CDR3 in DNA: TGCAGTGCTAGAGTCAGCTCTGGGGCCAACGTCCTGACTTTC. Translation: CSARVSSGANVLTF.

The chain is built from TRBV4-1 and TRBJ1-1, with D perhaps TRBD1 (5 bases). Germline CDR1 is MGHRA and CDR2 is YSYEKL. The CDR3 length is 17 residues. With 1 base removed from V and 0 bases from J, the gap between germline ends came to 15 bases. CDR3 bases: TGCGCCAGCAGCCAAGCGGGGGGAACAGGCATGAACACTGAAGCTTTCTTT. It encodes CASSQAGGTGMNTEAFF.

V is TRBV6-2 or TRBV6-3 and J is TRBJ2-7; 7 nucleotides agree with TRBD1. Germline-derived CDR1 and CDR2 are MNHEY and SVGEGT. This CDR3 contains 14 residues. V gave up 0 bases and J gave up 2 bases; unmatched junction bases: 1. Written as DNA, the CDR3 is TGTGCCAGCAGTTACTCGACAGGGACCTACGAGCAGTACTTC. Amino acid sequence: CASSYSTGTYEQYF.

The chain has TRBV12-3 or TRBV12-4 and TRBJ2-5, with 7 bases lining up with TRBD2. This CDR3 contains 14 residues. The V segment lost 5 bases and the J segment 2 bases; nucleotides outside the gene matches: 5. CDR3: CASSPRTRQETQYF. The CDR3 DNA follows: TGTGCCAGCAGTCCACGGACTAGACAAGAGACCCAGTACTTC.

The chain recombines TRBV7-3 with TRBJ2-1; D gene ambiguous. Per germline, CDR1 SGHTA and CDR2 FQGTGA. Trimming pared 0 bases from V and 6 bases from J, leaving 6 bases between. There are 13 residues in the CDR3. The CDR3 protein is CASSLTTFNEQFF. The CDR3, as DNA: TGTGCCAGCAGCTTAACCACTTTCAATGAGCAGTTCTTC.